Listed here is a single TCR beta chain. Antigen unknown. The junction had 4 bases not matched to a gene; V was cut back by 2 bases and J by 2 bases. This CDR3 spans 15 amino acids. Germline CDR1 is SGHKS and CDR2 is YYEKEE (reference sequence). The data are from a study of CD8 T cells in ankylosing spondylitis. Study-wide points: A TCR beta motif made of about eight highly homologous variants seemed typical of ankylosing spondylitis blood. The clones that were linked to disease were reported to be significantly enriched in matched synovial fluid samples from ankylosing spondylitis patients. Prior work had noted some motif variants in reactive arthritis blood and synovial fluid.

Library preparation for TCR beta used quantitative 5'-RACE with molecular barcodes. TCRdb redid the calling of the 5' RACE reads with MiXCR, one entry per CDR3 protein. The sample gives hundreds of thousands of distinct CDR3 sequences, about 10% of which show up once; roughly 0.51% is in the top ten. The sequence derives from a male donor with ankylosing spondylitis. Sequenced: blood, either unsorted or a sorted T cell fraction (not recorded which). V is TRBV5-5 and J is TRBJ1-2, with 9 nucleotides matching TRBD1. CDR3 protein: CASSFGTGRNYGYTF. DNA of the CDR3: TGTGCCAGCAGCTTTGGGACAGGGAGGAACTATGGCTACACCTTC.